Below are 8 T cell receptor beta chains sequenced from a single sample in a study of blood T cells in healthy people across ages. The second PCR ran roughly 6 to 11 cycles with a sample-barcoded 5' primer and J-beta primers. TCRdb independently ran MiXCR on the 5' RACE reads; one entry per CDR3 protein. The table lists about 780,000 distinct CDR3 sequences, about 45% of them singletons. Sequencing was done on a sample of blood. The source is a man at least 80 years old in good health.

This clonotype was observed at least ten times. The rearrangement uses TRBV20-1 and TRBJ2-3, with a tentative D call TRBD1 (5 bases). The length of the CDR3 is 14 residues. V lost 4 bases and J 3 bases, leaving 14 bases between the germline ends. Germline CDR1 and CDR2: DFQATT and SNEGSKA (reference sequence). CDR3 nucleotide sequence: TGCAGTGCTAACCCCCCAGGGTGGACAGATACGCAGTATTTT. Its protein is CSANPPGWTDTQYF.

This clonotype has more than one count but fewer than ten. This may be a read error: a much more frequent sequence differs by one nucleotide. This chain links TRBV27 with TRBJ2-5; 13 bases match TRBD2. The CDR3 is 19 amino acids. The germline V gene has CDR1 MNHEY and CDR2 SMNVEV (reference sequence). Losses at the gene ends were 7 bases for V and 2 bases for J; bases not matched to a gene: 16. CDR3 DNA: TGTGCCAGCAAAAACCGGGGACTAGCGGGGAGCGGGCGTCAAGAGACCCAGTACTTC. Translating gives CASKNRGLAGSGRQETQYF.

This clonotype appeared many times. The V gene is TRBV7-2, the J gene TRBJ2-1; unclear D gene. Trimming took off 0 bases at V and 7 bases at J, with 4 bases between the two ends. The CDR3 runs 12 residues. Per germline, CDR1 SGHTA and CDR2 FQGNSA. The CDR3 region is CASSLANNEQFF. The CDR3 nucleotides read TGTGCCAGCAGCTTAGCGAATAATGAGCAGTTCTTC.

The chain employs TRBV28 and TRBJ2-7; 9 positions agree with TRBD1. Germline trimming cut 6 bases from V and 3 bases from J; bases unmatched to any gene: 9. The germline V gene has CDR1 MDHEN and CDR2 SYDVKM. The CDR3 runs 15 residues. The CDR3 sequence: CASRPHTGQGYEQYF. The DNA for the CDR3 is TGTGCCAGCAGACCTCACACGGGACAGGGCTACGAGCAGTACTTC.

This clonotype has just a few counts. The chain is built from TRBV7-6 and TRBJ2-5, with D possibly TRBD2 on 8 matching bases. The CDR3 spans 16 residues. V shed 5 bases and J shed 4 bases, with 20 bases lying between them. Per the germline V gene, CDR1 is SGHVS and CDR2 is FNYEAQ. The CDR3 DNA reads TGTGCCAGCAGCCTCAGGGGGGCGGGAGGAGTAGAGACCCAGTACTTC. It translates to CASSLRGAGGVETQYF.

This chain uses TRBV5-4 with TRBJ2-7; 10 bases line up with TRBD1. The ends lost 3 bases at V and 5 bases at J; junction bases unmatched: 2. Germline-derived CDR1 and CDR2 are SGHNT and YYREEE (reference sequence). This CDR3 has 13 residues. The CDR3 bases are TGTGCCAGCAGCTGGACAGGGGGAAACGAGCAGTACTTC. Translated, it gives CASSWTGGNEQYF. The full variable domain, with the rest looked up from reference TRBV5-4 and TRBJ2-7, is ETGVTQSPTHLIKTRGQQVTLRCSSQSGHNTVSWYQQALGQGPQFIFQYYREEENGRGNFPPRFSGLQFPNYSSELNVNALELDDSALYLCASSWTGGNEQYFGPGTRLTVT.

This clonotype came up a few times. The rearrangement links TRBV4-3 to TRBJ2-2; TRBD2 is a possible D gene (5 bases). Germline CDR1 is LGHNA and CDR2 is YSLEER. Trimming took 1 base from V and 5 from J, leaving 17 bases between them. This CDR3 contains 17 residues. The CDR3, as DNA: TGCGCCAGCAGCCAAGCGATCGGAGGAGTGCCGACCGGGGAGCTGTTTTTT. It is translated as CASSQAIGGVPTGELFF.

This clonotype was found a few times. The chain employs TRBV5-1 and TRBJ2-1, with 7 bases fitting TRBD1. The V and J ends lost 4 bases and 0 bases, in that order; junction bases with no gene match: 10. The CDR3 runs 17 residues. Germline V gives CDR1 SGHRS, CDR2 YFSETQ. The CDR3 sequence: CASSRTGQRSSYNEQFF. In DNA, the CDR3 is TGCGCCAGCAGCAGAACGGGACAGCGCAGCTCCTACAATGAGCAGTTCTTC.